The 32 T cell receptor beta chains below all came from one sample that was sequenced in a study of T cells in Graves' hyperthyroidism and ophthalmopathy (dated by TCRdb to 2018 to 2020). The library was obtained by multiplex PCR. The data were produced on an Illumina HiSeq 2000. Amplification of TCR beta CDR3 regions was carried out from RNA transcripts. A first-round RT-PCR of the TCR CDR3 used the HTBI primer set with the Qiagen OneStep RT-PCR kit. TCRdb reprocessed the public reads (quality trimming at Q25 with fastp, clone calling with MiXCR) and kept in-frame beta chains. Every distinct CDR3 protein forms one entry, paired with its most common genes and DNA. The sample table contains hundreds of thousands of distinct CDR3 sequences; only one count was recorded for under 45% of them. The ten biggest clones cover roughly 30% of the sample. Sequencing was performed on blood. The receptors derive from a woman aged 40 to 55 with Graves' hyperthyroidism.

Here the CDR3 reads CASSPSEGSEAFF. The CDR3 DNA is TGTGCCAGCTCACCATCGGAGGGGAGTGAAGCTTTCTTT. The chain links TRBV18 to TRBJ1-1, with D possibly being TRBD1 (5 bases). The V and J ends lost 2 bases and 7 bases respectively, with 11 bases between them. The CDR3 consists of 13 residues. Germline CDR1 and CDR2: KGHSH and LQKENI.

In regard to this clonotype: This may stem from a read error, because a much larger clone lies one nucleotide away. The chain couples TRBV7-2 to TRBJ2-5, with 7 positions matching TRBD1. Trimming at V came to 11 bases and at J to 6 bases, leaving 15 bases not matched to a gene. From germline, CDR1 is SGHTA and CDR2 FQGNSA. The CDR3 runs 14 residues. For the CDR3, the DNA is TGTGCCGGTAGTCCCGACAGGGAACGCAAGACCCAGTACTTC. This gives the protein CAGSPDRERKTQYF.

This clonotype was counted at least ten times. The CDR3 DNA reads TGTGCCAGCACCACAACAGTCGGTGAGACCCAGTACTTC. Its translation is CASTTTVGETQYF. The J gene is TRBJ2-5, the V gene TRBV7-8, with D unclear. Per germline, CDR1 SGHVS and CDR2 FQNEAQ. CDR3 length: 13 amino acids. Trimming pared 7 bases from V and 5 bases from J, leaving 14 bases between.

This clonotype was picked up many times. The chain links TRBV7-9 to TRBJ1-6; 7 positions agree with TRBD1. Germline V gives CDR1 SEHNR, CDR2 FQNEAQ (reference sequence). The CDR3 spans 16 residues. J gave up 0 bases and V 5 bases, and 4 bases lay outside the gene matches. The CDR3 reads CASSRDSGSYNSPLHF. CDR3 in DNA: TGTGCCAGCAGCCGGGACAGCGGCTCCTATAATTCACCCCTCCACTTT.

The chain uses TRBV10-3 and TRBJ1-4, with 7 bases matching TRBD1. After removal of 2 bases from V and 8 bases from J, the junction contained 5 bases not matched to a gene. Germline CDR1 ENHRY, CDR2 SYGVKD. This CDR3 region has 14 residues. CDR3 in DNA: TGTGCCATCAGTGAGGAGGGGGCAAGGGAAAAACTGTTTTTT. Residues: CAISEEGAREKLFF.

The rearrangement links TRBV10-3 to TRBJ2-1; 12 bases map to TRBD1. This CDR3 has 13 amino acids. V shed 11 bases, J shed 6 bases, and the junction held 5 bases outside the gene matches. Germline V gene data show CDR1 as ENHRY and CDR2 as SYGVKD. CDR3 sequence: CAVTGQGANEQFF. CDR3 DNA: TGTGCCGTCACGGGACAGGGGGCCAATGAGCAGTTCTTC.

This clonotype was observed at least ten times. The gene calls are TRBV6-5 and TRBJ1-2, with 7 bases aligning to TRBD1. Per the germline V gene, CDR1 is MNHEY and CDR2 is SVGAGI. Trimming removed 6 bases from V and 4 bases from J; junction bases left unmatched: 5. The CDR3 is made up of 13 amino acids. This chain's CDR3 is CASSQGTAYGYTF. The DNA for the CDR3 is TGTGCCAGCAGCCAAGGGACAGCCTATGGCTACACCTTC.

This clonotype was counted ten times or more. The genes are TRBV7-2 and TRBJ1-3; 8 nucleotides align to TRBD1. The J segment lost 4 bases and the V segment lost 10 bases, leaving 9 bases of the junction unmatched. Germline V lookup: CDR1 SGHTA, CDR2 FQGNSA. This CDR3 has 14 residues. For the CDR3, the DNA is TGTGCCAACGAGGACAGGGAGTGGGGAAACACCATATATTTT. This codes for CANEDREWGNTIYF. Combining the CDR3 with reference TRBV7-2 and TRBJ1-3 gives the whole variable domain GAGVSQSPSNKVTEKGKDVELRCDPISGHTALYWYRQSLGQGLEFLIYFQGNSAPDKSGLPSDRFSAERTGGSVSTLTIQRTQQEDSAVYLCANEDREWGNTIYFGEGSWLTVV.

The CDR3 DNA sequence: TGTGCCAGCAGCTTCCTACAGGCGGGCTACGAGCAGTACTTC. Translating it yields CASSFLQAGYEQYF. The chain has TRBV7-9 and TRBJ2-7; D is tentatively TRBD1 or TRBD2 (5 bases each). This CDR3 has 14 residues. V lost 3 bases and J lost 3, with 12 bases in between. Germline CDR1 is SEHNR and CDR2 is FQNEAQ (reference sequence).

This clonotype was detected many times. The J gene is TRBJ2-2, the V gene TRBV20-1; no clear D gene. The CDR3 loop spans 12 amino acids. Germline V gene sequence: CDR1 DFQATT, CDR2 SNEGSKA (reference sequence). The ends were cut back, 5 bases at V and 2 bases at J, with 6 bases in the middle. DNA for the CDR3: TGCAGTGCTGAGAAAAACACCGGGGAGCTGTTTTTT. It encodes CSAEKNTGELFF.

A remark on this clonotype: A much larger clone lies a single base off, so this may be a read error. The gene calls are TRBV20-1 and TRBJ2-5, with 7 bases identical to TRBD2. The CDR3 runs to 14 residues. In germline, CDR1 is DFQATT, CDR2 SNEGSKA (reference sequence). The DNA for the CDR3 is TGCAGTACTAGCGTCGGGACTAACCAAGAGACCCAGTACTTC. This gives the protein CSTSVGTNQETQYF.

This clonotype was seen repeatedly, ten times or more. The V gene is TRBV20-1, the J gene TRBJ2-7; weak D call: TRBD2 (5 bases). From germline, CDR1 is DFQATT and CDR2 SNEGSKA (reference sequence). V lost 0 bases, J lost 2 bases, and 17 bases lay in between. The CDR3 spans 16 residues. The CDR3, as DNA: TGCAGTGCTAGAGAGATTGGCACTAGTGGAGCCTACGAGCAGTACTTC. This gives the protein CSAREIGTSGAYEQYF.

The rearrangement uses TRBV2 and TRBJ1-2; the D is unclear. Trimming cost V 2 bases and J 4 bases, with 23 bases left between them. Germline-derived CDR1 and CDR2 are SNHLY and FYNNEI. This CDR3 contains 18 residues. CDR3 coding DNA: TGTGCCAGCAGTGAATTTGGGGTTGGCACTGCTTGGGCCTATGGCTACACCTTC. This gives the protein CASSEFGVGTAWAYGYTF.

This clonotype was recorded a few times. The chain combines TRBV19 with TRBJ2-2, with D maybe TRBD2 (7 bases). CDR3 size: 16 residues. The germline V gene encodes CDR1 LNHDA and CDR2 SQIVND (reference sequence). V dropped 7 bases and J dropped 4 bases, with 19 bases sitting between them. The CDR3 region is CASTILGRGSTGELFF. Here the CDR3 DNA reads TGTGCCAGTACCATTTTGGGGAGGGGGTCCACCGGGGAGCTGTTTTTT.

The chain joins TRBV10-3 to TRBJ1-3; 7 bases align to TRBD1. Per germline, CDR1 ENHRY and CDR2 SYGVKD. V was clipped by 6 bases and J by 2 bases; unmatched bases: 10. The CDR3 loop spans 16 amino acids. The CDR3 is CAISAGTANTGNTIYF. For the CDR3, the DNA is TGTGCCATCAGCGCCGGGACAGCGAACACTGGAAACACCATATATTTT.

V usage is TRBV2 and J usage is TRBJ1-2; the match to TRBD1 covers 7 bases. Germline-derived CDR1 and CDR2 are SNHLY and FYNNEI. The length of the CDR3 is 13 residues. The V gene end was trimmed by 4 bases and the J gene end by 8 bases; junction bases not matched to a gene: 7. Written as DNA, the CDR3 is TGTGCCAGCAGTGTTAACAGGGGCAGAGGCTACACCTTC. Amino acids: CASSVNRGRGYTF.

In this sample, this clonotype turned up many times. In DNA, the CDR3 is TGTGCCAGCAGCTTTCTTCCGAGCGAGCAGTACTTC. Residues: CASSFLPSEQYF. The rearrangement links TRBV7-9 to TRBJ2-7; D unclear. V was trimmed by 3 bases and J by 6 bases, leaving 9 bases between them. The CDR3 runs to 12 residues. The germline V gene has CDR1 SEHNR and CDR2 FQNEAQ (reference sequence). The full variable domain, completed using reference TRBV7-9 and TRBJ2-7, is DTGVSQNPRHKITKRGQNVTFRCDPISEHNRLYWYRQTLGQGPEFLTYFQNEAQLEKSRLLSDRFSAERPKGSFSTLEIQRTEQGDSAMYLCASSFLPSEQYFGPGTRLTVT.

This clonotype was detected only a few times. This sequence joins TRBV3-1 and TRBJ2-7, with TRBD1 matching 9 bases. From germline, CDR1 is LGHDT and CDR2 YNNKEL (reference sequence). This CDR3 comprises 16 residues. Trimming cost V 1 base and J 2 bases; bases outside gene matches: 6. The CDR3 reads CASSQVVRDRAYEQYF. The CDR3 DNA reads TGTGCCAGCAGCCAAGTCGTACGGGACAGGGCCTACGAGCAGTACTTC.

This clonotype occurred a few times. The CDR3 reads CSLVVQPKLFF. The CDR3 region has the DNA TGCAGCTTAGTAGTTCAACCGAAGCTGTTTTTT. The chain uses TRBV29-1 and TRBJ2-2; the D is unclear. The CDR3 has 11 amino acids. Trimming removed 8 bases from V and 12 bases from J, with 16 bases in between. Germline V CDR1 and CDR2: SQVTM, ANQGSEA.

This clonotype was recorded many times. This sequence joins TRBV10-3 and TRBJ1-2; 12 nucleotides line up with TRBD1. Germline CDR1 ENHRY, CDR2 SYGVKD. V shed 2 bases and J 4 bases; nucleotides not matched to a gene: 8. The CDR3 is made up of 17 amino acids. This CDR3 is CAISEMGTGGDFYGYTF. The CDR3 DNA reads as TGTGCCATCAGTGAGATGGGGACAGGGGGCGACTTCTATGGCTACACCTTC.

The V and J genes are TRBV24-1 and TRBJ2-7, with a tentative D call TRBD1 (5 bases). CDR1 and CDR2 (germline): KGHDR, SFDVKD. Between the trimmed V and J ends, which lost 11 bases and 5 bases, there was a span of 15 bases. The CDR3 runs to 12 residues. CDR3 coding DNA: TGTGCCAGCAAAGGGGCCTTCCACGAGCAGTACTTC. Amino acid sequence: CASKGAFHEQYF.

With regard to this clonotype: In this CDR3 the conserved last residue, phenylalanine or tryptophan, is missing, so a read error is likely. The V and J genes are TRBV14 and TRBJ1-6; D gene uncertain. CDR3 length: 12 amino acids. V lost 8 bases, J lost 6 bases, and 8 bases lay in between. The germline CDR1 and CDR2 sequences are SGHDN and FVKESK. Written as DNA, the CDR3 is TGTGCCAGCGACGCCGGTAATTCACCCCTCCACCTT. It specifies CASDAGNSPLHL.

This clonotype showed up just a few times. The J gene is TRBJ1-5, the V gene TRBV4-3; D gene unclear. V lost 2 bases and J lost 0, with 14 bases in between. Germline V CDR1 and CDR2: LGHNA, YSLEER. The CDR3 runs 17 residues. The CDR3 DNA sequence: TGCGCCAGCAGCCAACCTCTCCGACTGAATAGCAATCAGCCCCAGCATTTT. This gives the protein CASSQPLRLNSNQPQHF.

This clonotype was counted at least ten times. The chain uses TRBV12-3 or TRBV12-4 and TRBJ2-7; 7 positions agree with TRBD2. This CDR3 comprises 13 residues. The ends lost 3 bases at V and 5 bases at J; junction bases unmatched: 4. In DNA, the CDR3 is TGTGCCAGCAGTTTCGGGGGGAGGGACGAGCAGTACTTC. It specifies CASSFGGRDEQYF.

About this clonotype itself: A read error may be the cause here, since a much bigger clone is one base away. In DNA, the CDR3 is TGTGCCAGCAGTTTACAGGGAACCTCCCACGAGCAGTACTTC. Amino acids: CASSLQGTSHEQYF. The gene calls are TRBV7-2 and TRBJ2-7; possibly TRBD1 for D (6 bases). Germline V gives CDR1 SGHTA, CDR2 FQGNSA. The length of the CDR3 is 14 residues.

This clonotype has a count of ten or more. J is TRBJ1-1 and V is TRBV19, with TRBD1 matching 7 bases. The CDR3 spans 14 residues. After removal of 6 bases from V and 10 bases from J, the junction contained 14 bases not matched to a gene. Germline V gene lookup returns CDR1 LNHDA and CDR2 SQIVND (reference sequence). This chain's CDR3 is CASSLKEDRVRAFF. The DNA for the CDR3 is TGTGCCAGTAGCTTGAAGGAAGACAGGGTTAGAGCTTTCTTT.

This clonotype was seen many times. The J gene is TRBJ1-6, the V gene TRBV19; the match to TRBD1 covers 9 bases. The CDR3 covers 14 residues. In germline, CDR1 is LNHDA, CDR2 SQIVND (reference sequence). V gave up 9 bases and J gave up 6 bases; unmatched junction bases: 6. The CDR3 protein is CASKTGGGNSPLHF. Here the CDR3 DNA reads TGTGCCAGCAAGACAGGGGGAGGTAATTCACCCCTCCACTTT. The variable domain in full, completed from reference TRBV19 and TRBJ1-6, reads DGGITQSPKYLFRKEGQNVTLSCEQNLNHDAMYWYRQDPGQGLRLIYYSQIVNDFQKGDIAEGYSVSREKKESFPLTVTSAQKNPTAFYLCASKTGGGNSPLHFGNGTRLTVT.

The chain combines TRBV10-3 with TRBJ2-2, with 7 nucleotides matching TRBD1. The germline gives CDR1 ENHRY, CDR2 SYGVKD. The V and J ends lost 2 bases and 4 bases, in that order; junction bases with no gene match: 7. This CDR3 is built from 16 residues. Written as DNA, the CDR3 is TGTGCCATCAGTGAGAAAGTGGACAGGCCCACCGGGGAGCTGTTTTTT. It translates to CAISEKVDRPTGELFF.

Ten or more counts support this clonotype. The chain carries TRBV12-3 or TRBV12-4 and TRBJ1-2; 7 bases match TRBD1. V shed 6 bases and J 8 bases; nucleotides not matched to a gene: 12. The CDR3 consists of 14 residues. For the CDR3, the DNA is TGTGCCAGCAGCCAAGACGACAGGGTCGGCGGCTACACCTTC. It encodes CASSQDDRVGGYTF.

This clonotype was seen only once. The chain has TRBV25-1 and TRBJ1-1; 7 nucleotides agree with TRBD1. This CDR3 region has 15 residues. Germline V CDR1 and CDR2: MGHDK, SYGVNS. The J segment lost 2 bases and the V segment lost 5 bases, leaving 8 bases of the junction unmatched. CDR3 sequence (DNA): TGTGCCAGCAGTTGGGGACAGTTTCCTAACACTGAAGCTTTCTTT. Residues: CASSWGQFPNTEAFF.

Regarding this clonotype: A junction boundary mismatches the germline segment, possibly from a read error. This rearrangement joins TRBV2 to TRBJ1-2, with D possibly being TRBD1 (5 bases). The CDR3 sequence is 13 residues long. Germline assignment: CDR1 SNHLY and CDR2 FYNNEI. The CDR3 reads CPSGSRQLYGYTF. The CDR3 coding sequence is TGTCCCAGCGGTTCGCGACAGCTCTATGGCTACACCTTC.

The J gene is TRBJ2-2, the V gene TRBV11-1; D possibly corresponds to TRBD1 (6 bases). Germline values: CDR1 SGHAT, CDR2 FQDESV (reference sequence). There are 16 residues in the CDR3. Between the trimmed V and J ends, which lost 1 base and 4 bases, there was a span of 13 bases. As DNA, the CDR3 is TGTGCCAGCAGCTTAGGCGCAGGGGCGGGCACCGGGGAGCTGTTTTTT. Residues: CASSLGAGAGTGELFF.